A single sample gave rise to the 12 T cell receptor beta chains below, sequenced in a study of shared clonotypes between healthy human individuals. Measured with immunoSEQ multiplex PCR; TCRdb has only the in-frame clones, and not every one. The repertoire holds 850,000 to 1,200,000 clones, with about 77% as singletons. Sequenced input: memory CD4+ T cells sorted from blood. As for subset: CD45RA-negative fraction. The receptor set was obtained from a man between 18 and 35 years old in good health.

V gene TRBV19 combines with J gene TRBJ2-1, with TRBD2 matching 8 bases. Germline V gene lookup returns CDR1 LNHDA and CDR2 SQIVND (reference sequence). J lost 5 bases, V lost 6 bases, and 12 bases had no gene match. The CDR3 is made up of 16 amino acids. CDR3 DNA: TGTGCCAGTAGGCCAGCGGGACTAGGAGGTGACAATGAGCAGTTCTTC. Protein sequence: CASRPAGLGGDNEQFF.

On this clone itself: At the DNA level, this CDR3 is encoded by other sequences in the same sample as well. The chain carries TRBV5-4 and TRBJ2-3; D is undetermined. This CDR3 is built from 12 residues. CDR1 is SGHNT and CDR2 is YYREEE in the germline V gene (reference sequence). Trimming took off 4 bases at V and 4 bases at J, with 7 bases between the two ends. As DNA, the CDR3 is TGTGCCAGCAGCCCACGGGCAGATACGCAGTATTTT. Protein sequence: CASSPRADTQYF.

This chain uses TRBV5-4 with TRBJ2-3; the match to TRBD2 covers 15 bases. CDR1 and CDR2 from the germline V gene are SGHNT and YYREEE (reference sequence). V lost 3 bases to trimming and J lost 1 base; unmatched junction nucleotides: 6. The length of the CDR3 is 18 residues. Written as DNA, the CDR3 is TGTGCCAGCAGCTCAGGACTAGCGGGGGGGCGAGGCACAGATACGCAGTATTTT. Its protein product is CASSSGLAGGRGTDTQYF.

A few counts support this clone. The V gene is TRBV30, the J gene TRBJ1-4; D unresolved. Between the trimmed V and J ends, which lost 1 base and 8 bases, there was a span of 8 bases. Germline-derived CDR1 and CDR2 are GTSNPN and SVGIG (reference sequence). The CDR3 loop spans 12 amino acids. The CDR3: CAWSGIEEKLFF. For the CDR3, the DNA is TGTGCCTGGAGTGGAATAGAAGAAAAACTGTTTTTT.

The chain links TRBV7-9 to TRBJ2-3; D gene uncertain. There are 14 residues in the CDR3. V dropped 1 base and J dropped 2 bases, with 7 bases sitting between them. CDR1 SEHNR and CDR2 FQNEAQ come from the germline V gene (reference sequence). This chain's CDR3 is CASSLGVPTDTQYF. CDR3 DNA: TGTGCCAGCAGCTTAGGGGTCCCCACAGATACGCAGTATTTT.

Concerning this clone: One end of the junction fails to match germline, which may point to a read error. This chain joins TRBV7-7 and TRBJ1-1; D not resolved. Germline-derived CDR1 and CDR2 are SSHAT and FNYEAQ (reference sequence). The CDR3 sequence is 13 residues long. The CDR3 DNA reads as TGTGCTAGCAGCTTAGACGAGAACACTGAAGCTTTCTTT. Translated: CASSLDENTEAFF.

The CDR3 here is CASSQDGTPNTEAFF. The CDR3, as DNA: TGTGCCAGCAGCCAAGATGGGACACCGAACACTGAAGCTTTCTTT. The V gene is TRBV14, the J gene TRBJ1-1; D possibly corresponds to TRBD1 (6 bases). V was cut by 0 bases and J by 1 base, with 9 bases left in between. Germline CDR1 reads SGHDN; CDR2 reads FVKESK. The CDR3 is 15 residues long.

This chain joins TRBV27 and TRBJ2-1; D possibly uses TRBD1 or TRBD2 (6 bases each). V gave up 9 bases and J gave up 3 bases, with 15 bases separating them. Germline V lookup: CDR1 MNHEY, CDR2 SMNVEV (reference sequence). There are 14 residues in the CDR3. The CDR3 sequence: CASRGTQNYNEQFF. The DNA of the CDR3 is TGTGCCAGTCGGGGGACACAGAACTACAATGAGCAGTTCTTC.

The chain has TRBV11-2 and TRBJ2-7; TRBD2 aligns across 8 bases. The germline V gene has CDR1 SGHAT and CDR2 FQNNGV. The ends lost 5 bases at V and 5 bases at J; junction bases unmatched: 2. The length of the CDR3 is 12 residues. Written as DNA, the CDR3 is TGTGCCAGCAGCCCTAGCGGGCACGAGCAGTACTTC. Translating gives CASSPSGHEQYF.

This clone has more than one count but fewer than ten. The germline gene is not matched at one end of the junction; a read error may be the cause. Other nucleotide sequences in the sample specify the same CDR3. The V and J genes are TRBV7-7 and TRBJ2-3; 8 bases map to TRBD2. The CDR3 sequence is 14 residues long. Per germline, CDR1 SSHAT and CDR2 FNYEAQ (reference sequence). CDR3 coding DNA: TGTGCTAGCAGCCCCGGGGGGGCGGGAGATACGCAGTATTTT. As protein: CASSPGGAGDTQYF.

Here the CDR3 DNA reads TGTGCCAGCGCATCAGGAAGGGAGGGGCGCGAGCAGTACTTC. Protein product: CASASGREGREQYF. This sequence joins TRBV5-4 and TRBJ2-7; TRBD2 aligns across 7 bases. The germline CDR1 and CDR2 sequences are SGHNT and YYREEE (reference sequence). J lost 6 bases, V lost 7 bases, and 13 bases had no gene match. The CDR3 covers 14 residues.

The chain combines TRBV19 with TRBJ1-1; D not certain. Germline CDR1 and CDR2: LNHDA and SQIVND (reference sequence). There are 14 residues in the CDR3. The germline V and J ends were trimmed by 5 bases and 2 bases, with 12 bases remaining between them. The CDR3 bases are TGTGCCAGTAGTGTCCGGGCCCCAAACACTGAAGCTTTCTTT. This codes for CASSVRAPNTEAFF. The entire variable domain, with the rest obtained from reference TRBV19 and TRBJ1-1, is as follows: DGGITQSPKYLFRKEGQNVTLSCEQNLNHDAMYWYRQDPGQGLRLIYYSQIVNDFQKGDIAEGYSVSREKKESFPLTVTSAQKNPTAFYLCASSVRAPNTEAFFGQGTRLTVV.